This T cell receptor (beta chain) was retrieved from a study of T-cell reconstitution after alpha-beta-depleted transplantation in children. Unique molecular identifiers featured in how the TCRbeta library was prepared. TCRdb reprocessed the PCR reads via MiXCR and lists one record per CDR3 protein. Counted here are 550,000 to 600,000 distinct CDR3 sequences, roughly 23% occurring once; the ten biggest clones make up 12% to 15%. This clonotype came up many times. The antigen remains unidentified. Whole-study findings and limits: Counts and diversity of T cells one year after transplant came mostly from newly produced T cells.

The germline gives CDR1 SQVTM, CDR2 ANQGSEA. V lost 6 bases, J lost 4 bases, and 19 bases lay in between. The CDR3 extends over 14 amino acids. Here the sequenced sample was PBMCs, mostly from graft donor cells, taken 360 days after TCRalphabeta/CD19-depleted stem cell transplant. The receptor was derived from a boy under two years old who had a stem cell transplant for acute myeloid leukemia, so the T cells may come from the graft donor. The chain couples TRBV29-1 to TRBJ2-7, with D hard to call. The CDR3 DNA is TGCAGCGTCCAAGCCCCCGGTCTTGGGTACGAGCAGTACTTC. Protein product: CSVQAPGLGYEQYF.